Listed here are 9 T cell receptor beta chains from one sample, sequenced in a study of blood T cell repertoires in COVID-19. Assay used: immunoSEQ multiplex PCR; TCRdb lists only in-frame clones, some missing. This repertoire shows under 550,000 clones, approximately 90% found once; its top ten account for about 0.91%. The sequencing sample was made of peripheral blood. The receptors were gathered from a man aged 18 to 29 with COVID-19, enrolled during active disease.

This rearrangement joins TRBV15 to TRBJ2-2, with 8 bases fitting TRBD2. Germline loops: CDR1 LNHNV, CDR2 YYDKDF (reference sequence). With V trimmed by 6 bases and J by 0 bases, 9 bases remained unmatched. The CDR3 has 17 residues. The CDR3 sequence: CATSNHGGAPNTGELFF. The CDR3 DNA sequence: TGTGCCACCAGTAACCACGGGGGGGCCCCGAACACCGGGGAGCTGTTTTTT.

The J gene is TRBJ2-7, the V gene TRBV3-1 (or the pseudogene TRBV3-2), with a weak D call TRBD1 (5 bases). The V end was cut by 2 bases, the J end by 7 bases, with 15 bases between. Per the germline V gene, CDR1 is LGHDT and CDR2 is YNNKEL (reference sequence). The CDR3 length is 14 residues. CDR3 sequence reads: CASSQPGSKGEQYF. The CDR3 DNA reads as TGTGCCAGCAGCCAACCCGGGTCAAAGGGGGAGCAGTACTTC.

This clone has a single count. The chain is built from TRBV18 and TRBJ1-4; maybe TRBD1 (5 bases). V lost 6 bases, J lost 2 bases, and 13 bases lay in between. This CDR3 contains 15 residues. Looked up from germline, CDR1 is KGHSH and CDR2 is LQKENI. CDR3 nucleotide sequence: TGTGCCAGCTCCCGACAAGCAGGGACTAATGAAAAACTGTTTTTT. Translating it yields CASSRQAGTNEKLFF.

This sequence joins TRBV28 and TRBJ2-1; 8 nucleotides align to TRBD2. The CDR3 totals 15 residues. Losses at the gene ends were 4 bases for V and 6 bases for J; bases not matched to a gene: 8. Germline V lookup: CDR1 MDHEN, CDR2 SYDVKM. The CDR3 nucleotides read TGTGCCAGCAGTTACATAGCGGGAATCGTCAATGAGCAGTTCTTC. Protein sequence: CASSYIAGIVNEQFF.

V usage is TRBV4-1 and J usage is TRBJ2-1, with D possibly matching TRBD2 (6 bases). CDR1 and CDR2 from the germline V gene are MGHRA and YSYEKL. The CDR3 covers 19 residues. V was trimmed by 4 bases and J by 0 bases, leaving 22 bases between them. CDR3 sequence: CASSRRGGWDSSSYNEQFF. For the CDR3, the DNA is TGCGCCAGCAGCCGTAGGGGCGGGTGGGACTCAAGCTCCTACAATGAGCAGTTCTTC.

This chain links TRBV19 with TRBJ1-1, with D unresolved. Germline CDR1 reads LNHDA; CDR2 reads SQIVND (reference sequence). V was trimmed by 11 bases and J by 7 bases, leaving 14 bases between them. CDR3 length: 11 amino acids. The CDR3 region has the DNA TGTGCCGCCCGGCTAGGCGTTGAAGCTTTCTTT. Translating it yields CAARLGVEAFF.

The CDR3 coding sequence is TGTGCCAGTACCCGATTCAGCACTGAAGCTTTCTTT. This translates into CASTRFSTEAFF. The chain recombines TRBV19 with TRBJ1-1; D is unclear. Trimming took off 7 bases at V and 4 bases at J, with 10 bases between the two ends. The CDR3 loop spans 12 amino acids. Germline-derived CDR1 and CDR2 are LNHDA and SQIVND (reference sequence).

The table lists this clone with a count of one. This sequence joins TRBV3-1 (or the pseudogene TRBV3-2) and TRBJ2-5; D gene unclear. This CDR3 spans 13 amino acids. The ends were cut back, 3 bases at V and 1 base at J, with 6 bases in the middle. Germline values: CDR1 LGHDT, CDR2 YNNKEL (reference sequence). The CDR3 DNA sequence: TGTGCCAGCAGCCAGAACGGCCAAGAGACCCAGTACTTC. It translates to CASSQNGQETQYF.

The chain uses TRBV7-2 and TRBJ2-2, with D perhaps TRBD1 (5 bases). This CDR3 spans 15 amino acids. Germline lookup yields CDR1 SGHTA and CDR2 FQGNSA. CDR3 in amino acids: CASGMERIRAGELFF. CDR3 nucleotide sequence: TGTGCTTCAGGGATGGAACGAATAAGAGCCGGGGAGCTGTTTTTT.